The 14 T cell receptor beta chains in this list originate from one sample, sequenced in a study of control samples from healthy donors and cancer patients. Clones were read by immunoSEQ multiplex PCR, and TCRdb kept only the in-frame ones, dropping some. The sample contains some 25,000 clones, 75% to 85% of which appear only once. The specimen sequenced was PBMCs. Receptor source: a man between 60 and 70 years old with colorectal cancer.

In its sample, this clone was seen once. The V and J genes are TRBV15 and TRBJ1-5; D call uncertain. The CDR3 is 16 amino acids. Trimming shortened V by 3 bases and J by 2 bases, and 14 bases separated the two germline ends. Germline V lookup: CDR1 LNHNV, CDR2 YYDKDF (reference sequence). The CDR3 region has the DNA TGTGCCACCAGCAGGTGGCCAGAGTTGGGCAATCAGCCCCAGCATTTT. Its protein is CATSRWPELGNQPQHF.

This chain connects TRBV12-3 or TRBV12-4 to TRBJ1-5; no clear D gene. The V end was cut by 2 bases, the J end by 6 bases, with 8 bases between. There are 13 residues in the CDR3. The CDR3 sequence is CASSLSTIQPQHF. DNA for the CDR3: TGTGCCAGCAGTTTATCGACAATTCAGCCCCAGCATTTT.

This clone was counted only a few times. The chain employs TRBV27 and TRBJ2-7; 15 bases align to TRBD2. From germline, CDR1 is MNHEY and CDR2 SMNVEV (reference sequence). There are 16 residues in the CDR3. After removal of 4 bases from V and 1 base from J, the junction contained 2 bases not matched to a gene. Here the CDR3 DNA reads TGTGCCAGCAGTTCAGGGACTAGCGGGGGGTCCTACGAGCAGTACTTC. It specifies CASSSGTSGGSYEQYF.

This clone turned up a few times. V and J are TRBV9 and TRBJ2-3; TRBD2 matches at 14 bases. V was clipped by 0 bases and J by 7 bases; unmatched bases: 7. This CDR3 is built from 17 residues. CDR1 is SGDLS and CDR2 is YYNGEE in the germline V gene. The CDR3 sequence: CASSVERLAGGPYTQYF. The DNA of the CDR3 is TGTGCCAGCAGCGTAGAGAGACTAGCGGGGGGGCCATATACGCAGTATTTT. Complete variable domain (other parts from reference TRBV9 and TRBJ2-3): DSGVTQTPKHLITATGQRVTLRCSPRSGDLSVYWYQQSLDQGLQFLIQYYNGEERAKGNILERFSAQQFPDLHSELNLSSLELGDSALYFCASSVERLAGGPYTQYFGPGTRLTVL.

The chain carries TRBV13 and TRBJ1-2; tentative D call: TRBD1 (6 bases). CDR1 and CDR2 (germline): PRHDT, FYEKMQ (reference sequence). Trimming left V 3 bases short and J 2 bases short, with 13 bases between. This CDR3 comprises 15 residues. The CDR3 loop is CASSFRDTQNYGYTF. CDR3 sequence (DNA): TGTGCCAGCAGCTTCCGGGACACCCAGAACTATGGCTACACCTTC.

CDR3 protein: CASSQDPGSNYGYTF. In DNA form, the CDR3 reads TGTGCCAGCAGCCAAGACCCAGGGTCTAACTATGGCTACACCTTC. The rearrangement uses TRBV4-2 and TRBJ1-2, with D maybe TRBD1 (5 bases). Between the trimmed V and J ends, which lost 0 bases and 0 bases, there was a span of 8 bases. CDR3 length equals 15 residues. Germline CDR1 LGHNA, CDR2 YNFKEQ.

The CDR3 DNA follows: TGTGCCAGCAGCTTAGAGCGGGGTGGGCAGTTCTTC. It is translated as CASSLERGGQFF. V is TRBV7-2 and J is TRBJ2-1, with TRBD2 identical over 7 bases. Germline V gene data show CDR1 as SGHTA and CDR2 as FQGNSA. The CDR3 spans 12 residues. J gave up 12 bases and V 1 base, and 3 bases lay outside the gene matches.

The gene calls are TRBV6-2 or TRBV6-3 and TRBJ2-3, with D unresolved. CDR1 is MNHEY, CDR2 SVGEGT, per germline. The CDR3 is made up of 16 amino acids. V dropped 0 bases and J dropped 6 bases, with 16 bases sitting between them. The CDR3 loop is CASSYSPRKPVDTQYF. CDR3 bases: TGTGCCAGCAGTTACTCGCCCCGGAAGCCCGTCGATACGCAGTATTTT.

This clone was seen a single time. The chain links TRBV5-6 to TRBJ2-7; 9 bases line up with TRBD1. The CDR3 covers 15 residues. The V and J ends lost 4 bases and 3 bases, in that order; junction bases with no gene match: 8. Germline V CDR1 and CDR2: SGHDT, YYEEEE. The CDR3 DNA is TGTGCCAGCAGCATGGCGGGACAGGGTGGCTACGAGCAGTACTTC. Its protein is CASSMAGQGGYEQYF.

The CDR3 DNA sequence: TGTGCCAGCAGCACCGGACAGAAATATAATTCACCCCTCCACTTT. It codes for CASSTGQKYNSPLHF. This chain connects TRBV6-6 to TRBJ1-6, with D possibly TRBD1 on 6 matching bases. Per the germline V gene, CDR1 is MNHNY and CDR2 is SVGAGI (reference sequence). The CDR3 spans 15 residues. V lost 6 bases and J 4 bases, leaving 13 bases between the germline ends.

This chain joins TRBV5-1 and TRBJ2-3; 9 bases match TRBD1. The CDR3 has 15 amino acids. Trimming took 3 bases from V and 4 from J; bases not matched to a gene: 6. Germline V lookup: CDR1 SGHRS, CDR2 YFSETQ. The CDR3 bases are TGCGCCAGCAGCTCGAACAGGGGGCGAGCAGATACGCAGTATTTT. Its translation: CASSSNRGRADTQYF.

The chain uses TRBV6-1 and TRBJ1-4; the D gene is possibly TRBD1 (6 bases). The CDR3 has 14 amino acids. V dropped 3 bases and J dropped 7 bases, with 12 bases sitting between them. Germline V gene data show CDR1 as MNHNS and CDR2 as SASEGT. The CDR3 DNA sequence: TGTGCCAGCAGTGAGGGACACTTGGGTGAAAAACTGTTTTTT. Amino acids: CASSEGHLGEKLFF.

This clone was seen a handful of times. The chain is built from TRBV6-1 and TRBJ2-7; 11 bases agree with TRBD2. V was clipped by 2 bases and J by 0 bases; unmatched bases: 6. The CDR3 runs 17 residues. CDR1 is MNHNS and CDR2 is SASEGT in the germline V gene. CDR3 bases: TGTGCCAGCAGTGAATACCTAGCGGGGGGTTACTCCTACGAGCAGTACGTC. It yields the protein CASSEYLAGGYSYEQYV.

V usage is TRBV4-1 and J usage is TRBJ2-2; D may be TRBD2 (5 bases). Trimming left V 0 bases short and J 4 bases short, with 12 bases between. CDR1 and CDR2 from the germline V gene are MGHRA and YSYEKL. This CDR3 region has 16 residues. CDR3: CASSQDLAGATGELFF. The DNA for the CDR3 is TGCGCCAGCAGCCAAGATCTGGCGGGTGCCACCGGGGAGCTGTTTTTT.